These 20 T cell receptor beta chains were all obtained from the same sample, sequenced in a study of PD-1 blockade in classical Hodgkin lymphoma. Patients all relapsed after autologous stem cell transplantation, and there was variation in brentuximab vedotin exposure. The assay was immunoSEQ multiplex PCR, and TCRdb's table has in-frame clones only and misses some. The data contain roughly 62,000 clones, approximately 90% of them singletons. The source material was peripheral blood mononuclear cells (PBMCs), sampled at baseline. The source is a human donor with classical Hodgkin lymphoma.

This sequence joins TRBV11-2 and TRBJ1-1; no clear D. The length of the CDR3 is 12 residues. Trimming removed 4 bases from V and 1 base from J, with 4 bases in between. Germline V gives CDR1 SGHAT, CDR2 FQNNGV. The CDR3, as DNA: TGTGCCAGCAGCTACCCGAACACTGAAGCTTTCTTT. The encoded protein is CASSYPNTEAFF.

The chain recombines TRBV4-2 with TRBJ2-5; 7 bases map to TRBD1. J lost 1 base, V lost 3 bases, and 8 bases had no gene match. The germline CDR1 and CDR2 sequences are LGHNA and YNFKEQ. The CDR3 loop spans 16 amino acids. The DNA of the CDR3 is TGTGCCAGCAGCCACCAGAGTCGGGACAGCCAAGAGACCCAGTACTTC. As protein: CASSHQSRDSQETQYF.

This clone was found once. The chain couples TRBV6-1 to TRBJ2-7, with 9 bases matching TRBD1. The CDR3 loop spans 13 amino acids. Trimming cost V 6 bases and J 2 bases; bases outside gene matches: 2. Germline V gene data show CDR1 as MNHNS and CDR2 as SASEGT. The DNA for the CDR3 is TGTGCCAGCAGCCGGGACAGGGCCTACGAGCAGTACTTC. Translating gives CASSRDRAYEQYF.

The rearrangement joins TRBV13 to TRBJ2-7; a possible D gene is TRBD1 (6 bases). The CDR3 covers 15 residues. Germline CDR1 is PRHDT and CDR2 is FYEKMQ (reference sequence). Between the trimmed V and J ends, which lost 1 base and 4 bases, there was a span of 14 bases. DNA for the CDR3: TGTGCCAGCAGCTTAGCCGGGACAAGCACTTACGAGCAGTACTTC. As protein: CASSLAGTSTYEQYF.

This chain uses TRBV7-9 with TRBJ2-2, with D possibly called TRBD1 or TRBD2 (5 bases each). The germline V gene has CDR1 SEHNR and CDR2 FQNEAQ (reference sequence). V was pared by 3 bases and J by 4 bases, with 12 bases between. The CDR3 runs 15 residues. The CDR3 loop reads CASSFPGATTGELFF. CDR3 bases: TGTGCCAGCAGCTTCCCCGGGGCCACCACCGGGGAGCTGTTTTTT.

V gene TRBV19 combines with J gene TRBJ2-5, with 11 bases lining up with TRBD2. The last part of the DNA fits TRBJ2-7 better; the J call may be wrong. The CDR3 totals 14 residues. Germline V gene data show CDR1 as LNHDA and CDR2 as SQIVND (reference sequence). The CDR3 region has the DNA TGTGCCAGTAGCCCTAGCGGGGGGTGGAACGAGCAGTACTTC. This gives the protein CASSPSGGWNEQYF.

The chain is built from TRBV2 and TRBJ2-3, with TRBD2 identical over 8 bases. Losses at the gene ends were 7 bases for V and 1 base for J; bases not matched to a gene: 10. CDR1 and CDR2 from the germline V gene are SNHLY and FYNNEI. The CDR3 loop spans 16 amino acids. Here the CDR3 reads CASIRPAGGRTDTQYF. The CDR3 nucleotides are TGTGCCAGCATACGTCCTGCGGGGGGCCGCACAGATACGCAGTATTTT.

The chain recombines TRBV12-5 with TRBJ2-3; either TRBD1 or TRBD2 may supply D (6 bases each). Between the trimmed V and J ends, which lost 7 bases and 4 bases, there was a span of 21 bases. The V gene's germline CDR1 is LGHNT and CDR2 FRNRAP. The CDR3 consists of 16 residues. CDR3: CASELNAGGLPDTQYF. For the CDR3, the DNA is TGTGCTAGTGAACTAAATGCTGGGGGGCTCCCAGATACGCAGTATTTT.

This chain links TRBV30 with TRBJ1-1; D is possibly TRBD1 (5 bases). Germline CDR1 is GTSNPN and CDR2 is SVGIG (reference sequence). V gave up 3 bases and J gave up 5 bases, with 13 bases separating them. The CDR3 totals 13 residues. This chain's CDR3 is CAWRGRGGTEAFF. In DNA, the CDR3 is TGTGCCTGGAGGGGGCGGGGGGGGACTGAAGCTTTCTTT. The full variable domain, rest sourced from reference TRBV30 and TRBJ1-1, is SQTIHQWPATLVQPVGSPLSLECTVEGTSNPNLYWYRQAAGRGLQLLFYSVGIGQISSEVPQNLSASRPQDRQFILSSKKLLLSDSGFYLCAWRGRGGTEAFFGQGTRLTVV.

The V call is TRBV5-4, the J call TRBJ1-1; the match to TRBD1 covers 8 bases. CDR3 size: 17 residues. The junction had 11 bases not matched to a gene; V was cut back by 4 bases and J by 0 bases. The germline CDR1 and CDR2 sequences are SGHNT and YYREEE (reference sequence). The DNA of the CDR3 is TGTGCCAGCAGCACGGAACGGACAGGGCCCATGAACACTGAAGCTTTCTTT. Translation: CASSTERTGPMNTEAFF.

This clone was detected once. The rearrangement joins TRBV19 to TRBJ2-7; D is perhaps TRBD2 (5 bases). In germline, CDR1 is LNHDA, CDR2 SQIVND (reference sequence). V dropped 7 bases and J dropped 3 bases, with 19 bases sitting between them. The CDR3 has 15 amino acids. This chain's CDR3 is CASTARGQRFYEQYF. The CDR3 nucleotides are TGTGCCAGTACCGCCCGAGGGCAGCGCTTCTACGAGCAGTACTTC.

The gene calls are TRBV27 and TRBJ2-5; D remains ambiguous. The germline CDR1 and CDR2 sequences are MNHEY and SMNVEV (reference sequence). Trimming left V 2 bases short and J 5 bases short, with 12 bases between. The CDR3 extends over 14 amino acids. Here the CDR3 DNA reads TGTGCCAGCAGTTTAGGTGCTCATTGGGAGACCCAGTACTTC. Amino acid sequence: CASSLGAHWETQYF.

Notes on this clone: Other DNA sequences from this sample encode an identical CDR3 as well. The chain uses TRBV27 and TRBJ2-5; TRBD2 might be the D (5 bases). V gave up 4 bases and J gave up 7 bases, with 16 bases separating them. The CDR3 runs to 14 residues. Germline V CDR1 and CDR2: MNHEY, SMNVEV (reference sequence). The CDR3 bases are TGTGCCAGCAGTTCCGCGGGCGGTGTGGTGACCCAGTACTTC. This encodes CASSSAGGVVTQYF.

The chain uses TRBV7-5 and TRBJ2-1; TRBD2 was called by the table and not checked on the DNA. TRBV7-5 is annotated as a pseudogene. The CDR3 has 15 residues. The CDR3 DNA follows: TGTGTCAGAAGCTTCCGCGGGACGGAGGTCTATGAGCAGTTCTTC. Protein: CVRSFRGTEVYEQFF.

The chain links TRBV7-9 to TRBJ1-3; 8 bases are shared with TRBD1. Germline V CDR1 and CDR2: SEHNR, FQNEAQ (reference sequence). The CDR3 is 15 amino acids. Trimming at V came to 5 bases and at J to 4 bases, leaving 7 bases not matched to a gene. CDR3 loop: CASSLDGTGGNTIYF. CDR3 coding DNA: TGTGCCAGCAGCCTAGACGGGACAGGAGGAAACACCATATATTTT.

The chain recombines TRBV7-6 with TRBJ2-5, with D possibly TRBD1 on 8 matching bases. Germline V gene sequence: CDR1 SGHVS, CDR2 FNYEAQ. V lost 3 bases and J lost 4, with 12 bases in between. CDR3 length equals 14 residues. This CDR3 reads CASSFNRGGETQYF. The CDR3 DNA sequence: TGTGCCAGCAGCTTCAACAGGGGGGGAGAGACCCAGTACTTC.

The chain combines TRBV11-2 with TRBJ1-3, with D perhaps TRBD1 (5 bases). CDR1 is SGHAT, CDR2 FQNNGV, per germline. Trimming removed 5 bases from V and 0 bases from J, with 14 bases in between. CDR3 length: 16 amino acids. The CDR3 spells CASSRPGRSSGNTIYF. DNA for the CDR3: TGTGCCAGCAGCAGACCGGGACGGAGCTCTGGAAACACCATATATTTT.

The chain's CDR3 is CAISESGLPNQPQHF. The CDR3 DNA reads TGTGCCATCAGTGAGTCAGGATTACCCAATCAGCCCCAGCATTTT. J is TRBJ1-5 and V is TRBV10-3; the D is unclear. V gave up 0 bases and J gave up 3 bases, with 9 bases separating them. This CDR3 is built from 15 residues. Looked up from germline, CDR1 is ENHRY and CDR2 is SYGVKD.

The chain carries TRBV9 and TRBJ2-6, with D hard to call. This CDR3 is built from 15 residues. V was clipped by 0 bases and J by 0 bases, with 4 bases between them. Germline lookup yields CDR1 SGDLS and CDR2 YYNGEE. In DNA form, the CDR3 reads TGTGCCAGCAGCGTAGGGGTCTCTGGGGCCAACGTCCTGACTTTC. This gives the protein CASSVGVSGANVLTF.

CDR3 sequence: CATSTQGGSGGRNTGELFF. CDR3 DNA sequence: TGTGCCACCAGCACACAGGGGGGTAGCGGGGGCCGAAACACCGGGGAGCTGTTTTTT. The chain employs TRBV15 and TRBJ2-2, with a tentative D call TRBD2 (9 bases). CDR3 length: 19 amino acids. Germline CDR1 LNHNV, CDR2 YYDKDF (reference sequence). Trimming stripped 4 bases from V and 2 bases from J, with 23 bases between.